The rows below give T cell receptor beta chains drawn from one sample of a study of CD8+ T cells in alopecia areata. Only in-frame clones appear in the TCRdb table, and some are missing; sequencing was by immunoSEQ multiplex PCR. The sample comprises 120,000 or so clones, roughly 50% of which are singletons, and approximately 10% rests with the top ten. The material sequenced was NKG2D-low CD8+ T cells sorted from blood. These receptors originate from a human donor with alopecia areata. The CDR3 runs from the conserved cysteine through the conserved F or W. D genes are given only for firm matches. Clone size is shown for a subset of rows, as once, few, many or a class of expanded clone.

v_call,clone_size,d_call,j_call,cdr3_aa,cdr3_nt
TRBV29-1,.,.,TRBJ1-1,CSVEGAMNTEAFF,TGCAGCGTTGAAGGGGCTATGAACACTGAAGCTTTCTTT
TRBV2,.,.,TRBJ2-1,CASSPPGLGEAQEQFF,TGTGCCAGCAGTCCCCCTGGACTCGGGGAGGCTCAGGAGCAGTTCTTC
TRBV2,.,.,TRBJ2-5,CASSSTLAQETQYF,TGTGCCAGCAGTTCGACCCTAGCACAAGAGACCCAGTACTTC
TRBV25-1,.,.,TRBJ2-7,CASSDLGHEQYF,TGTGCCAGCAGTGACTTAGGCCACGAGCAGTACTTC
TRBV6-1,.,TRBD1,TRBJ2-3,CASSEIPGQGADTQYF,TGTGCCAGCAGTGAAATCCCGGGACAGGGGGCAGATACGCAGTATTTT
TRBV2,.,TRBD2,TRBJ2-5,CASNEQTSGNEETQYF,TGTGCCAGCAACGAACAGACTAGCGGCAATGAGGAGACCCAGTACTTC
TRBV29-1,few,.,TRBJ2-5,CSVELAGRQYF,TGCAGCGTTGAACTGGCGGGGAGGCAGTACTTC
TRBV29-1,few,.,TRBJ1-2,CSVDKYTF,TGCAGCGTGGACAAATACACCTTC
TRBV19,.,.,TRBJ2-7,CASSAAKHGYEQYF,TGTGCCAGTAGTGCGGCGAAGCATGGCTACGAGCAGTACTTC
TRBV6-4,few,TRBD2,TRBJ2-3,CASSGLAGTPDTQYF,TGTGCCAGCAGTGGTTTAGCGGGGACTCCAGATACGCAGTATTTT
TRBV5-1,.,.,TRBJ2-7,CASTTGDPAAYEQYF,TGCGCCAGCACCACGGGGGATCCTGCCGCCTACGAGCAGTACTTC
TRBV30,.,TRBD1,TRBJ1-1,CAWRGTEGTEAFF,TGTGCCTGGAGAGGGACAGAAGGGACTGAAGCTTTCTTT
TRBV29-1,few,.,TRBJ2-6,CSATGGPGANVLTF,TGCAGCGCAACCGGGGGCCCTGGGGCCAACGTCCTGACTTTC
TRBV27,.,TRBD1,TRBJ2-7,CASSGTETEQYF,TGTGCCAGCAGTGGGACAGAAACCGAGCAGTACTTC
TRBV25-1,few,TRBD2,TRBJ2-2,CASSGLADTGELFF,TGTGCCAGCAGTGGACTAGCCGACACCGGGGAGCTGTTTTTT
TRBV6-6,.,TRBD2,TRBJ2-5,CATLAGRETQYF,TGTGCCACGCTAGCGGGCCGGGAGACCCAGTACTTC
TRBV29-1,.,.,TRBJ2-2,CSVSEVTGELFF,TGCAGCGTTTCCGAGGTCACCGGGGAGCTGTTTTTT
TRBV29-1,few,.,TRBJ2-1,CSVDRGGDEQFF,TGCAGCGTGGACCGTGGGGGAGATGAGCAGTTCTTC
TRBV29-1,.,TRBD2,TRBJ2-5,CSATSGGEGETQYF,TGCAGTGCTACTAGCGGGGGAGAAGGAGAGACCCAGTACTTC
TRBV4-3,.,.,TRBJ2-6,CASSHAGGDGANVLTF,TGCGCCAGCAGCCACGCCGGAGGGGATGGGGCCAACGTCCTGACTTTC
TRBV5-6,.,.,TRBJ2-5,CASSPNDSEETQYF,TGTGCCAGCAGCCCAAATGACTCGGAAGAGACCCAGTACTTC
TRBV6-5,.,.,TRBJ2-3,CASSYSREPPTDTQYF,TGTGCCAGCAGTTACTCTCGTGAGCCGCCGACAGATACGCAGTATTTT
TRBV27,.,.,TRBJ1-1,CASSFGERAFF,TGTGCCAGCAGTTTTGGGGAAAGGGCTTTCTTT
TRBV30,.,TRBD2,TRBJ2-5,CAWSHSGGVAETQYF,TGTGCCTGGAGCCATAGCGGGGGAGTCGCAGAGACCCAGTACTTC
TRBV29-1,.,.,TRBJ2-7,CSVAGSMNREQYF,TGCAGCGTTGCCGGGTCTATGAACCGTGAGCAGTACTTC
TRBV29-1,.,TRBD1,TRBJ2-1,CSVLGDSDNEQFF,TGCAGCGTCCTGGGGGACAGTGACAATGAGCAGTTCTTC
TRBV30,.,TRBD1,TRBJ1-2,CAWSRDSTYGYTF,TGTGCCTGGAGCAGGGACAGTACCTATGGCTACACCTTC
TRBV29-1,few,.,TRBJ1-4,CSVERQMAVEKLFF,TGCAGCGTTGAGAGGCAGATGGCAGTTGAAAAACTGTTTTTT
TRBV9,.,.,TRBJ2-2,CASSVAQENTGELFF,TGTGCCAGCAGCGTAGCCCAGGAGAACACCGGGGAGCTGTTTTTT
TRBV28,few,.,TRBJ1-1,CASSARGGNTEAFF,TGTGCCAGCAGTGCAAGGGGGGGGAACACTGAAGCTTTCTTT
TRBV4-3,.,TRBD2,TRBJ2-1,CASSQGSSGNNEQFF,TGCGCCAGCAGCCAAGGTTCTAGCGGGAACAATGAGCAGTTCTTC
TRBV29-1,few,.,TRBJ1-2,CSVEEPLSDGYTF,TGCAGCGTTGAAGAGCCCTTATCGGATGGCTACACCTTC
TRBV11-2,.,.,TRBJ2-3,CASSFKGTQGEDTDTQYF,TGTGCCAGCAGCTTCAAAGGGACTCAAGGGGAAGACACAGATACGCAGTATTTT
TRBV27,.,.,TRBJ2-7,CASSLVHSSYEQYF,TGTGCCAGCAGTTTAGTGCACAGCTCCTACGAGCAGTACTTC
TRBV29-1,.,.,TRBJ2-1,CSVGNNEQFF,TGCAGCGTTGGGAACAATGAGCAGTTCTTC
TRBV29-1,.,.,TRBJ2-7,CSGRANYEQYF,TGCAGCGGCCGAGCGAACTACGAGCAGTACTTC
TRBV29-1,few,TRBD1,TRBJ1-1,CSGRQGETEAFF,TGCAGCGGTAGACAGGGCGAGACTGAAGCTTTCTTT
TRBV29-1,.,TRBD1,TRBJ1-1,CSAPLGQGKSGTEAFF,TGCAGCGCCCCACTCGGACAGGGAAAAAGTGGGACTGAAGCTTTCTTT
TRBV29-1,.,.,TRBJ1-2,CSVDSSGNYGYTF,TGCAGCGTTGACTCTAGCGGAAACTATGGCTACACCTTC
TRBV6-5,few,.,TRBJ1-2,CASSYPGAYGYTF,TGTGCCAGCAGTTACCCCGGGGCCTATGGCTACACCTTC
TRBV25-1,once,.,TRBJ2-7,CASSPAYEQYF,TGTGCCAGCTCTCCTGCGTACGAGCAGTACTTC
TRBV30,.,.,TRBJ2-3,CACHWGTDTQYF,TGTGCCTGTCACTGGGGCACAGATACGCAGTATTTT